The T cell receptor beta chain under discussion was sequenced for a study of T cells after posttransplantation cyclophosphamide. Broader study findings: Later blood repertoires were often dominated by clones from the donor CD8+ memory compartment. Tissue-infiltrating T cells from skin or gut overlapped little with blood T cells. After PTCy, TRB diversity resembled that of CNI/methotrexate controls.

This related bone marrow graft donor gave peripheral blood on the day of marrow donation. After removal of 4 bases from V and 3 bases from J, the junction contained 1 base not matched to a gene. The CDR3 totals 14 residues. Germline V CDR1 and CDR2: MNHEY, SMNVEV (reference sequence). This clone was detected many times. The antigen is not known. Assay: immunoSEQ multiplex PCR; the TCRdb copy retains only in-frame clones and omits some. This sample carries more than 35,000 clones, none of them present only once. The clonotype was recovered from a middle-aged man in good health, CMV-negative, and a related stem cell transplant donor. Sequencing used PBMCs. The chain combines TRBV27 with TRBJ1-5; 9 bases are shared with TRBD1. CDR3 protein: CASSSQGANQPQHF. The CDR3 DNA reads TGTGCCAGCAGTTCACAGGGGGCCAATCAGCCCCAGCATTTT.